The 25 T cell receptor beta chains below were found in one sample sequenced in a study of T cell changes during pregnancy in multiple sclerosis. The assay was immunoSEQ multiplex PCR, and TCRdb's table has in-frame clones only and misses some. The sample holds under 30,000 clones; around 89% are singletons and the top ten take around 3.2%. The material was CD4+ T cells from peripheral blood mononuclear cells, obtained in the first trimester of pregnancy. The receptors shown here come from a female donor in good health, enrolled as a control in a pregnancy study.

This sequence joins TRBV27 and TRBJ2-6; the D gene is possibly TRBD1 (6 bases). V was clipped by 6 bases and J by 0 bases, with 12 bases between them. This CDR3 region has 16 residues. The germline CDR1 and CDR2 sequences are MNHEY and SMNVEV (reference sequence). CDR3 coding DNA: TGTGCCAGCAGACCCAGGACAGCCTCTGGGGCCAACGTCCTGACTTTC. It is translated as CASRPRTASGANVLTF.

The chain joins TRBV28 to TRBJ2-3, with 10 bases identical to TRBD2. This CDR3 spans 15 amino acids. With 6 bases clipped from V and 4 bases from J, the junction kept 7 bases outside the gene matches. The germline V gene has CDR1 MDHEN and CDR2 SYDVKM. Here the CDR3 reads CASRVAGGGSDTQYF. In DNA, the CDR3 is TGTGCCAGCAGGGTAGCGGGGGGCGGGTCAGATACGCAGTATTTT.

This chain links TRBV28 with TRBJ1-2; D ambiguous. Germline assignment: CDR1 MDHEN and CDR2 SYDVKM. This CDR3 region has 18 residues. V lost 8 bases, J lost 0 bases, and 25 bases lay in between. This CDR3 is CASGGLPFLDITNYGYTF. Here the CDR3 DNA reads TGTGCCAGCGGTGGCCTTCCTTTTCTCGATATAACTAACTATGGCTACACCTTC.

This chain links TRBV6-5 with TRBJ1-4, with D possibly being TRBD1 (5 bases). The germline V gene has CDR1 MNHEY and CDR2 SVGAGI. V was clipped by 9 bases and J by 7 bases, with 15 bases between them. The CDR3 length is 13 residues. The CDR3 DNA reads as TGTGCCAGTCACGGCGGGGCGCGTGAAAAACTGTTTTTT. Translating gives CASHGGAREKLFF.

V and J are TRBV28 and TRBJ2-7; D might be TRBD1 (5 bases). The V gene's germline CDR1 is MDHEN and CDR2 SYDVKM. This CDR3 comprises 12 residues. Trimming pared 7 bases from V and 2 bases from J, leaving 9 bases between. CDR3 amino acids: CASNRNTYEQYF. DNA for the CDR3: TGTGCCAGCAACAGGAACACCTACGAGCAGTACTTC.

This sequence joins TRBV28 and TRBJ1-2; 7 positions match TRBD1. The CDR3 covers 15 residues. V trimming: 1 base; J trimming: 4 bases; junction bases outside the gene matches: 6. Germline V lookup: CDR1 MDHEN, CDR2 SYDVKM. This chain's CDR3 is CASSLLSGQTYGYTF. The CDR3 nucleotides are TGTGCCAGCAGTTTATTATCGGGACAGACCTATGGCTACACCTTC.

The chain combines TRBV19 with TRBJ2-5; tentatively, D is TRBD2 (5 bases). V lost 3 bases, J lost 2 bases, and 13 bases lay in between. The germline gives CDR1 LNHDA, CDR2 SQIVND (reference sequence). The CDR3 runs to 15 residues. CDR3 nucleotide sequence: TGTGCCAGTAGTATCTGGGCGGGCTCGCAAGAGACCCAGTACTTC. This gives the protein CASSIWAGSQETQYF.

The chain uses TRBV5-1 and TRBJ2-5; TRBD2 matches 7 bases. The V gene's germline CDR1 is SGHRS and CDR2 YFSETQ. J gave up 3 bases and V 0 bases, and 11 bases lay outside the gene matches. This CDR3 region has 17 residues. CDR3 nucleotides: TGCGCCAGCAGCTTGGCCTACACCGGTGGGGGGGAAGAGACCCAGTACTTC. It specifies CASSLAYTGGGEETQYF.

The chain recombines TRBV4-3 with TRBJ1-6, with TRBD1 identical over 8 bases. Germline V gives CDR1 LGHNA, CDR2 YSLEER. The V gene end was trimmed by 3 bases and the J gene end by 5 bases; junction bases not matched to a gene: 6. This CDR3 is 16 amino acids long. The CDR3 coding sequence is TGCGCCAGCAGCCAGACCCGGGACAGGAATAATTCACCCCTCCACTTT. It is translated as CASSQTRDRNNSPLHF.

This clone was found a few times. The chain has TRBV7-2 and TRBJ2-3; 7 nucleotides agree with TRBD2. The V and J ends lost 2 bases and 4 bases, in that order; junction bases with no gene match: 3. The germline CDR1 and CDR2 sequences are SGHTA and FQGNSA. The CDR3 runs to 14 residues. CDR3 sequence reads: CASSLLGRADTQYF. The CDR3 DNA reads as TGTGCCAGCAGCTTACTAGGGAGGGCAGATACGCAGTATTTT.

This chain links TRBV27 with TRBJ1-5; 7 bases are shared with TRBD1. V shed 5 bases and J 7 bases; nucleotides not matched to a gene: 8. This CDR3 is 14 amino acids long. The V gene's germline CDR1 is MNHEY and CDR2 SMNVEV (reference sequence). In DNA, the CDR3 is TGTGCCAGCAGTCCATATGACAGGGCCCAGCCCCAGCATTTT. Translating it yields CASSPYDRAQPQHF.

V gene TRBV27 combines with J gene TRBJ1-2, with D possibly matching TRBD1 (5 bases). CDR1 is MNHEY and CDR2 is SMNVEV in the germline V gene (reference sequence). The V and J ends lost 2 bases and 6 bases respectively, with 16 bases between them. This CDR3 comprises 15 residues. CDR3 DNA: TGTGCCAGCAGTTTAAGGAGGGGCGGGATAGATGGCTACACCTTC. It yields the protein CASSLRRGGIDGYTF.

The chain combines TRBV28 with TRBJ1-5, with 8 bases lining up with TRBD1. The CDR3 has 15 amino acids. From germline, CDR1 is MDHEN and CDR2 SYDVKM. J was trimmed by 3 bases and V by 2 bases; bases with no gene match: 3. CDR3 protein: CASSLQTGDNQPQHF. The CDR3 DNA is TGTGCCAGCAGTTTACAGACAGGGGACAATCAGCCCCAGCATTTT.

The table lists this clone with a few counts. The chain couples TRBV6-6 to TRBJ1-1; no clear D. This CDR3 region has 12 residues. Germline CDR1 is MNHNY and CDR2 is SVGAGI (reference sequence). Trimming took off 5 bases at V and 7 bases at J, with 11 bases between the two ends. CDR3 sequence reads: CASSPGLYEAFF. CDR3 nucleotides: TGTGCCAGCAGTCCTGGACTGTATGAAGCTTTCTTT.

The rearrangement uses TRBV7-2 and TRBJ2-3; 11 bases agree with TRBD2. Germline V gives CDR1 SGHTA, CDR2 FQGNSA. This CDR3 is built from 15 residues. The V gene end was trimmed by 3 bases and the J gene end by 4 bases; junction bases not matched to a gene: 3. This chain's CDR3 is CASSFSGGAADTQYF. The CDR3 region has the DNA TGTGCCAGCAGCTTTAGCGGGGGGGCTGCAGATACGCAGTATTTT.

This chain joins TRBV7-2 and TRBJ2-4; weak D call: TRBD1 (5 bases). This CDR3 spans 14 amino acids. From germline, CDR1 is SGHTA and CDR2 FQGNSA. V lost 0 bases and J lost 4, with 7 bases in between. CDR3 coding DNA: TGTGCCAGCAGCTTAGCGCAGGGTAAAAACATTCAGTACTTC. Encoded protein: CASSLAQGKNIQYF.

The chain links TRBV10-3 to TRBJ1-2; possibly TRBD1 for D (6 bases). Germline assignment: CDR1 ENHRY and CDR2 SYGVKD. The CDR3 contains 13 residues. With 10 bases removed from V and 8 bases from J, the gap between germline ends came to 20 bases. DNA for the CDR3: TGTGCCACCCAGGGGACAATTAATCTGGGCTACACCTTC. Its translation: CATQGTINLGYTF.

V gene TRBV28 combines with J gene TRBJ1-4; TRBD1 agrees at 7 bases. V shed 5 bases and J 2 bases; nucleotides not matched to a gene: 5. The germline CDR1 and CDR2 sequences are MDHEN and SYDVKM. This CDR3 comprises 15 residues. The CDR3 spells CASSTYRGTNEKLFF. For the CDR3, the DNA is TGTGCCAGCAGTACCTACAGGGGCACTAATGAAAAACTGTTTTTT. Filled out from reference TRBV28 and TRBJ1-4, the complete variable domain reads DVKVTQSSRYLVKRTGEKVFLECVQDMDHENMFWYRQDPGLGLRLIYFSYDVKMKEKGDIPEGYSVSREKKERFSLILESASTNQTSMYLCASSTYRGTNEKLFFGSGTQLSVL.

The chain carries TRBV5-6 and TRBJ1-2; D gene uncertain. This CDR3 contains 14 residues. The germline V gene has CDR1 SGHDT and CDR2 YYEEEE. V lost 4 bases and J lost 6, with 16 bases in between. CDR3: CASSPSGEVHGYTF. As DNA, the CDR3 is TGTGCCAGCAGCCCGAGCGGGGAAGTGCATGGCTACACCTTC.

The chain combines TRBV4-2 with TRBJ1-4; 11 bases agree with TRBD1. CDR3 size: 16 residues. Trimming removed 0 bases from V and 7 bases from J; junction bases left unmatched: 4. Germline V gives CDR1 LGHNA, CDR2 YNFKEQ. The CDR3 sequence: CASSQDGGTGGEKLFF. CDR3 DNA sequence: TGTGCCAGCAGCCAAGATGGGGGGACAGGGGGTGAAAAACTGTTTTTT.

This clone was counted a few times. The genes are TRBV4-2 and TRBJ2-1; 13 bases agree with TRBD2. Germline values: CDR1 LGHNA, CDR2 YNFKEQ. The CDR3 covers 16 residues. With 3 bases clipped from V and 6 bases from J, the junction kept 5 bases outside the gene matches. The DNA for the CDR3 is TGTGCCAGCAGCCAGGAGTGGACTAGCGGGAGCAATGAGCAGTTCTTC. It encodes CASSQEWTSGSNEQFF.

This sequence joins TRBV11-2 and TRBJ2-7; 11 nucleotides line up with TRBD1. Germline assignment: CDR1 SGHAT and CDR2 FQNNGV. The CDR3 totals 15 residues. The V segment lost 5 bases and the J segment 5 bases; nucleotides outside the gene matches: 8. This CDR3 reads CASSRPGQGDHEQYF. The CDR3 DNA reads TGTGCCAGCAGCCGCCCGGGACAGGGGGACCACGAGCAGTACTTC.

V usage is TRBV7-6 and J usage is TRBJ2-5; D unresolved. Germline V gene sequence: CDR1 SGHVS, CDR2 FNYEAQ. Trimming removed 3 bases from V and 4 bases from J, with 6 bases in between. This CDR3 comprises 12 residues. The DNA of the CDR3 is TGTGCCAGCAGCTTTACTATAGAGACCCAGTACTTC. It is translated as CASSFTIETQYF.

The chain joins TRBV21-1 to TRBJ2-2; the D call TRBD2 from the table was never checked on the DNA. TRBV21-1 is deemed a pseudogene. The CDR3 contains 14 residues. This chain's CDR3 is CASIPGLHTGELFF. The CDR3 DNA reads TGTGCCAGCATTCCGGGACTACATACCGGGGAGCTGTTTTTT.

The chain combines TRBV9 with TRBJ2-3, with 9 bases fitting TRBD2. This CDR3 spans 15 amino acids. CDR1 and CDR2 (germline): SGDLS, YYNGEE. V trimming: 3 bases; J trimming: 8 bases; junction bases outside the gene matches: 10. DNA for the CDR3: TGTGCCAGCAGCGGCGTTCTAGCGGGGTCGGGTACGCAGTATTTT. Its protein product is CASSGVLAGSGTQYF.